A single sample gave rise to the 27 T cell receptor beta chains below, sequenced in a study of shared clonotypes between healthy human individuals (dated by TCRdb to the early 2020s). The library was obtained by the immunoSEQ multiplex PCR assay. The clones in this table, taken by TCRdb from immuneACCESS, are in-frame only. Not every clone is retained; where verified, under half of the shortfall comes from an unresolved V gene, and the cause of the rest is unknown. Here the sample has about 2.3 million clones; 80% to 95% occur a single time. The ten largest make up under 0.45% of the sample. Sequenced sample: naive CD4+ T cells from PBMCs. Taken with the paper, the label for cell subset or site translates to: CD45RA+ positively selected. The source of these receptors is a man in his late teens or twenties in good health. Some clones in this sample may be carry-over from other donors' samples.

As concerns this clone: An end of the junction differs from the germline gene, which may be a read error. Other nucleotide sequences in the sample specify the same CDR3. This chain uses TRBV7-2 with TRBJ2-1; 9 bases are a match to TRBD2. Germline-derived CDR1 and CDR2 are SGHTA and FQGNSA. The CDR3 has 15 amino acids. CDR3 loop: CASSLAGSSYNEQFF. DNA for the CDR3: TGTGCCAGCAGCCTAGCGGGAAGCTCCTACAATGAGCAGTTCTTC.

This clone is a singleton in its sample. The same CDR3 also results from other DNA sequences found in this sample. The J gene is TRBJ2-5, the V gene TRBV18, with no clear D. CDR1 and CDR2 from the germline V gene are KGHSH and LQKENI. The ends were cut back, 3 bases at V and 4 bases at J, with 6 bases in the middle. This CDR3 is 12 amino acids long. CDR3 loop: CASSPAGETQYF. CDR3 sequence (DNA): TGTGCCAGCTCACCCGCTGGAGAGACCCAGTACTTC.

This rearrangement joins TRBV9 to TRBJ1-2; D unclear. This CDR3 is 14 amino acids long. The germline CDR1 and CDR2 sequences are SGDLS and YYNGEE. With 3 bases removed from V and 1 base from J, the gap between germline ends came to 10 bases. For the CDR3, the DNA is TGTGCCAGCAGCGCCACAGCGATTAACTATGGCTACACCTTC. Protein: CASSATAINYGYTF.

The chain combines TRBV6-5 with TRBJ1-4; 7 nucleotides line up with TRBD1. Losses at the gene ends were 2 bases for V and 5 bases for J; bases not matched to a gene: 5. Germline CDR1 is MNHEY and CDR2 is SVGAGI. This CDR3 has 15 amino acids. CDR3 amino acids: CASSYRGQRNEKLFF. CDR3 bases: TGTGCCAGCAGTTACCGGGGACAGAGAAATGAAAAACTGTTTTTT.

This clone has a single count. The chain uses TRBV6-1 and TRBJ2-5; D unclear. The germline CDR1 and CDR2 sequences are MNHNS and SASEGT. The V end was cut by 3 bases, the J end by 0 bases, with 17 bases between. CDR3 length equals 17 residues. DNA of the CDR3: TGTGCCAGCAGTGATCCCTCTGTGACTCGCTACCAAGAGACCCAGTACTTC. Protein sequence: CASSDPSVTRYQETQYF.

CDR3: CASSPPTGFGYTF. CDR3 DNA: TGTGCCAGCAGTCCCCCGACAGGGTTTGGCTACACCTTC. The genes are TRBV28 and TRBJ1-2, with TRBD1 identical over 7 bases. The CDR3 extends over 13 amino acids. Germline CDR1 is MDHEN and CDR2 is SYDVKM. V shed 5 bases, J shed 7 bases, and the junction held 7 bases outside the gene matches.

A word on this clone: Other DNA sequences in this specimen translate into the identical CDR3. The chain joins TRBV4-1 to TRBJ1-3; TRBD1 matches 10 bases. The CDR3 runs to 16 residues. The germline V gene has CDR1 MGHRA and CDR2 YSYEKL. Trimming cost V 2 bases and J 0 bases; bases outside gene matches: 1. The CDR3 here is CASSQRTGGSGNTIYF. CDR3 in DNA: TGCGCCAGCAGCCAAAGGACAGGGGGCTCTGGAAACACCATATATTTT.

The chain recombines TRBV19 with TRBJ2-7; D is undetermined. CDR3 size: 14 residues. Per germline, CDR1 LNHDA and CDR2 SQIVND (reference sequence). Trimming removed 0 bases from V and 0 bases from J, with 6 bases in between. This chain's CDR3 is CASSIDVSSYEQYF. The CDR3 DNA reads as TGTGCCAGTAGTATAGACGTGAGCTCCTACGAGCAGTACTTC. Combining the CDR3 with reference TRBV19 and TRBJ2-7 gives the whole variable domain DGGITQSPKYLFRKEGQNVTLSCEQNLNHDAMYWYRQDPGQGLRLIYYSQIVNDFQKGDIAEGYSVSREKKESFPLTVTSAQKNPTAFYLCASSIDVSSYEQYFGPGTRLTVT.

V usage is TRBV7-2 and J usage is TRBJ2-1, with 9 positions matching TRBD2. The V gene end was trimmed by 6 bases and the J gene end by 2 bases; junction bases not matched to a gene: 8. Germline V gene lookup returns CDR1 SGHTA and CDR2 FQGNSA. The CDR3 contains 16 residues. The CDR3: CASSYPLAGPYNEQFF. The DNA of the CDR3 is TGTGCCAGCAGTTACCCACTAGCGGGTCCCTACAATGAGCAGTTCTTC.

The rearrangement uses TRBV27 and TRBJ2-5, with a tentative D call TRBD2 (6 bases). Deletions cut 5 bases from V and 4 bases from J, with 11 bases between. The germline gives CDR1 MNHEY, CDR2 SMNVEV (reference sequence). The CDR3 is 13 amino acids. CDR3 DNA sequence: TGTGCCAGCAGTAGGAGGGGCGGAGAGACCCAGTACTTC. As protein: CASSRRGGETQYF.

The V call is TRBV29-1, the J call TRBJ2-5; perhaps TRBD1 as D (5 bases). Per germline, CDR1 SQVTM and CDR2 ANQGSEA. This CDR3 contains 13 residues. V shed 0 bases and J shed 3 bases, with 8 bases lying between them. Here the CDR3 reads CSVEDPQEETQYF. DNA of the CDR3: TGCAGCGTTGAAGATCCACAGGAAGAGACCCAGTACTTC. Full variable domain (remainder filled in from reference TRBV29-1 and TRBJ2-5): SAVISQKPSRDICQRGTSLTIQCQVDSQVTMMFWYRQQPGQSLTLIATANQGSEATYESGFVIDKFPISRPNLTFSTLTVSNMSPEDSSIYLCSVEDPQEETQYFGPGTRLLVL.

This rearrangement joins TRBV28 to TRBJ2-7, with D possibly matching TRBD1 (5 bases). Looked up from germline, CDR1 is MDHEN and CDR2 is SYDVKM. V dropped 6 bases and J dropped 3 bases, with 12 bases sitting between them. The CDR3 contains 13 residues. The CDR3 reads CASSPRQFYEQYF. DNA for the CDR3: TGTGCCAGCAGCCCGCGACAGTTCTACGAGCAGTACTTC.

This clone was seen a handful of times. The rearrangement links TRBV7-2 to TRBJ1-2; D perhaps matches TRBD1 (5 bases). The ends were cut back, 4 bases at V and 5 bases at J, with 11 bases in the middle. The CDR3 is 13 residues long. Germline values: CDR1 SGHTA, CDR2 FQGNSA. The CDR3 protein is CASSSESGYGYTF. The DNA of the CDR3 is TGTGCCAGCAGCTCCGAGTCAGGGTATGGCTACACCTTC.

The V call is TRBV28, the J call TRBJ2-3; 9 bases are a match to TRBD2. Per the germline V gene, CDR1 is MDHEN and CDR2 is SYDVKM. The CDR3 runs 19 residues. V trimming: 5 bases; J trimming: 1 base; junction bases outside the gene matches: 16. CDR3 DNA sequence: TGTGCCAGCAGTCCCCACCGGTGGGGTAGCGGGAGAGGCACAGATACGCAGTATTTT. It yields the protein CASSPHRWGSGRGTDTQYF.

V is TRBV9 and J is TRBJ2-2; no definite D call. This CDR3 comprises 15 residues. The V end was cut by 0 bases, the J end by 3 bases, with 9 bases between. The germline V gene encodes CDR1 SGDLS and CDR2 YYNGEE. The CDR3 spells CASSVEATHTGELFF. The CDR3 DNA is TGTGCCAGCAGCGTAGAAGCGACCCACACCGGGGAGCTGTTTTTT.

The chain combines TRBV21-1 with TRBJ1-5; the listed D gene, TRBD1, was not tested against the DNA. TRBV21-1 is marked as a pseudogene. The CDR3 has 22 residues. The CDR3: CAFLLKKDVWWGRGYSNQPQHF. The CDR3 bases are TGTGCTTTTCTCTTAAAGAAGGACGTATGGTGGGGTAGGGGATATAGCAATCAGCCCCAGCATTTT.

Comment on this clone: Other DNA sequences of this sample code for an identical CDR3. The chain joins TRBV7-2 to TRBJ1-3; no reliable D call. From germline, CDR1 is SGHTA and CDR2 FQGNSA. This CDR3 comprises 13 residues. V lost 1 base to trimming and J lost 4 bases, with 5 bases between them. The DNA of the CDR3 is TGTGCCAGCAGCTTAGAAGCGGGAAACACCATATATTTT. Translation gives CASSLEAGNTIYF.

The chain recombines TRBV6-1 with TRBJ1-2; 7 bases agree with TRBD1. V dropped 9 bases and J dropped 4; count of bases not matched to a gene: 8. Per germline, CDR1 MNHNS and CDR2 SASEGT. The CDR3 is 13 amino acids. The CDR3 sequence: CASRDSLPYGYTF. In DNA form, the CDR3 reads TGTGCCAGTAGGGACAGCCTCCCCTATGGCTACACCTTC.

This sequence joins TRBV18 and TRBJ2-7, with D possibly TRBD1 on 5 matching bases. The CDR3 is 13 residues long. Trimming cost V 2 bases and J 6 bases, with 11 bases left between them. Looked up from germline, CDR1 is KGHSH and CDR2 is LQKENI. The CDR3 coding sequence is TGTGCCAGCTCACCAGACAGCTCGGGCGAGCAGTACTTC. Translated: CASSPDSSGEQYF.

Written as DNA, the CDR3 is TGCGCCAGCAGCTTGTTTCTATTGAACACCGGGGAGCTGTTTTTT. Residues: CASSLFLLNTGELFF. The chain links TRBV5-1 to TRBJ2-2; D gene uncertain. Looked up from germline, CDR1 is SGHRS and CDR2 is YFSETQ. V lost 1 base and J 1 base, leaving 8 bases between the germline ends. This CDR3 is 15 amino acids long. Full variable domain (rest looked up from reference TRBV5-1 and TRBJ2-2): KAGVTQTPRYLIKTRGQQVTLSCSPISGHRSVSWYQQTPGQGLQFLFEYFSETQRNKGNFPGRFSGRQFSNSRSEMNVSTLELGDSALYLCASSLFLLNTGELFFGEGSRLTVL.

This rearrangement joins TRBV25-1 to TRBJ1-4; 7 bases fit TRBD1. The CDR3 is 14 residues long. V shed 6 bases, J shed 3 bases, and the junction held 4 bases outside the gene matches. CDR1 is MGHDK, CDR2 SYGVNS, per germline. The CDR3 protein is CASRYGTANEKLFF. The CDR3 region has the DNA TGTGCCAGCAGGTACGGGACAGCTAATGAAAAACTGTTTTTT.

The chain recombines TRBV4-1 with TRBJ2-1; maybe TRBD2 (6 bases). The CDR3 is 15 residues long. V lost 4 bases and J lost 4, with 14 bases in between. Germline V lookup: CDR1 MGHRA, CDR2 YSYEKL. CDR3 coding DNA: TGCGCCAGCAGCCCTCGACTAGACCGATACAATGAGCAGTTCTTC. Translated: CASSPRLDRYNEQFF.

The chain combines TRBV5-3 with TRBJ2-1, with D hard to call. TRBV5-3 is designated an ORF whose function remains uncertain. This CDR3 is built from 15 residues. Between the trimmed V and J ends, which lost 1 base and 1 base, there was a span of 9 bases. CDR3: CARSLLTISYNEQFF. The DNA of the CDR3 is TGTGCCAGAAGCTTGCTCACGATATCCTACAATGAGCAGTTCTTC.

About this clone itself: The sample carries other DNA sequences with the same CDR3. The CDR3 DNA is TGCGCCAGCAGCTTGGATGGTGTCAGCAATCAGCCCCAGCATTTT. Translation: CASSLDGVSNQPQHF. The V and J genes are TRBV5-1 and TRBJ1-5; D gene uncertain. Germline CDR1 and CDR2: SGHRS and YFSETQ. The CDR3 is 15 amino acids. V lost 0 bases and J 1 base, leaving 8 bases between the germline ends.

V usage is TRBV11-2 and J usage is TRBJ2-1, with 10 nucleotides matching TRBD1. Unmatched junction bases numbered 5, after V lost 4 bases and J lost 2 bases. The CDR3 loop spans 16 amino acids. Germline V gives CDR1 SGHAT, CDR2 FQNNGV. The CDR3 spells CASSSPGQGAYNEQFF. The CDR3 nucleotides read TGTGCCAGCAGCTCCCCCGGACAGGGGGCCTACAATGAGCAGTTCTTC.

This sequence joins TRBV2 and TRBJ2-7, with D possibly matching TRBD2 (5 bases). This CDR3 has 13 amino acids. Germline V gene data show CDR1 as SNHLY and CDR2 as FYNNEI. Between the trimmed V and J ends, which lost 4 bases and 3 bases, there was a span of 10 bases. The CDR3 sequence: CASSARRHYEQYF. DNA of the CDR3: TGTGCCAGCAGTGCCAGGAGGCACTACGAGCAGTACTTC.

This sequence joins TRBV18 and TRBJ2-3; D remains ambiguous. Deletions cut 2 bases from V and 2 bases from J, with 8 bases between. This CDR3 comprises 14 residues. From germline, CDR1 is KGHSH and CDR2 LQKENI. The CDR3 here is CASSPSRLTDTQYF. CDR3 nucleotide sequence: TGTGCCAGCTCACCAAGCAGGCTCACAGATACGCAGTATTTT.